The 29 T cell receptor beta chains below all came from one sample that was sequenced in a study of T cells after yellow fever vaccination. MiXCR, run by TCRdb on the 5' RACE reads, gives a single entry per CDR3 protein. The sample yields roughly 110,000 distinct CDR3 sequences, approximately 8.4% seen once. The sequencing here drew on CD8+ T cells sorted from PBMCs, taken 45 days after the yellow fever booster vaccination. These receptors all come from a man under 40 who received the YFV17D yellow fever vaccine.

This clonotype was seen repeatedly, ten times or more. CDR3 bases: TGTGCCAGCAGCGACCGCCAGCGGGAGCCCACCTACGAGCAGTACTTC. It encodes CASSDRQREPTYEQYF. The chain is built from TRBV5-6 and TRBJ2-7; 8 nucleotides agree with TRBD2. Germline V gives CDR1 SGHDT, CDR2 YYEEEE. With 4 bases clipped from V and 2 bases from J, the junction kept 11 bases outside the gene matches. The CDR3 length is 16 residues. Using reference TRBV5-6 and TRBJ2-7 for the parts outside the CDR3, the full variable domain is DAGVTQSPTHLIKTRGQQVTLRCSPKSGHDTVSWYQQALGQGPQFIFQYYEEEERQRGNFPDRFSGHQFPNYSSELNVNALLLGDSALYLCASSDRQREPTYEQYFGPGTRLTVT.

This clonotype has a count of ten or more. The chain combines TRBV7-9 with TRBJ2-7; 7 nucleotides agree with TRBD1. Unmatched junction bases numbered 8, after V lost 6 bases and J lost 0 bases. The CDR3 covers 15 residues. Per the germline V gene, CDR1 is SEHNR and CDR2 is FQNEAQ (reference sequence). For the CDR3, the DNA is TGTGCCAGCAGAGGTCCCGGGACAGCCTCCTACGAGCAGTACTTC. Its translation is CASRGPGTASYEQYF.

This clonotype occurred many times. The J gene is TRBJ2-7, the V gene TRBV6-2 or TRBV6-3; D remains unclear. The V end was cut by 0 bases, the J end by 3 bases, with 9 bases between. The CDR3 consists of 14 residues. The germline CDR1 and CDR2 sequences are MNHEY and SVGEGT. The CDR3 region has the DNA TGTGCCAGCAGTTACTCGGCAGCTCACTACGAGCAGTACTTC. Translated: CASSYSAAHYEQYF.

V is TRBV12-3 or TRBV12-4 and J is TRBJ2-1; 11 bases align to TRBD1. Trimming removed 5 bases from V and 5 bases from J; junction bases left unmatched: 11. The CDR3 is made up of 17 amino acids. The CDR3 sequence is CASSTATGTGGHNEQFF. CDR3 DNA: TGTGCCAGCAGTACCGCCACGGGGACAGGGGGGCACAATGAGCAGTTCTTC.

This clonotype was detected ten times or more. The chain combines TRBV9 with TRBJ2-1; weak D call: TRBD2 (5 bases). V was cut by 4 bases and J by 1 base, with 18 bases left in between. From germline, CDR1 is SGDLS and CDR2 YYNGEE. This CDR3 comprises 17 residues. The CDR3 nucleotides are TGTGCCAGCAGCCCCGGTTTTGTGGGAGTGTCCTACAATGAGCAGTTCTTC. It encodes CASSPGFVGVSYNEQFF.

This clonotype came up many times. V gene TRBV6-5 combines with J gene TRBJ2-7, with D uncertain. Germline CDR1 and CDR2: MNHEY and SVGAGI. The CDR3 spans 12 residues. Trimming took 5 bases from V and 4 from J, leaving 9 bases between them. The CDR3 DNA is TGTGCCAGCAGTCCCGATACTTACGAGCAGTACTTC. Encoded protein: CASSPDTYEQYF.

In this sample, this clonotype turned up a few times. The junction departs from the called germline gene at one end, perhaps through a read error. This chain joins TRBV20-1 and TRBJ2-1, with TRBD2 matching 11 bases. Per germline, CDR1 DFQATT and CDR2 SNEGSKA (reference sequence). The length of the CDR3 is 13 residues. The CDR3 region is CSVLRTSGPFLLF. The CDR3 DNA reads as TGCAGTGTTCTTCGGACTAGCGGGCCCTTTCTCCTCTTC.

This clonotype was seen ten or more times. The chain links TRBV29-1 to TRBJ2-7; either TRBD1 or TRBD2 may supply D (5 bases each). Germline CDR1 reads SQVTM; CDR2 reads ANQGSEA. The V gene lost 1 base and the J gene lost 0 bases, with 13 bases spanning the gap. The CDR3 loop spans 15 amino acids. The CDR3 DNA is TGCAGCGTTGAAGTCAATAGGGACGGCTCCTACGAGCAGTACTTC. Encoded protein: CSVEVNRDGSYEQYF.

This clonotype has a handful of counts. The chain links TRBV19 to TRBJ2-1; D gene uncertain. Per germline, CDR1 LNHDA and CDR2 SQIVND (reference sequence). The CDR3 runs to 16 residues. V was cut by 3 bases and J by 0 bases, with 12 bases left in between. In nucleotides, the CDR3 is TGTGCCAGTAGTATGATTAGCCAGAGCTCCTACAATGAGCAGTTCTTC. It translates to CASSMISQSSYNEQFF.

This clonotype showed up many times. The V gene is TRBV15, the J gene TRBJ1-5, with D hard to call. The CDR3 loop spans 13 amino acids. Germline V gene data show CDR1 as LNHNV and CDR2 as YYDKDF (reference sequence). V lost 0 bases to trimming and J lost 11 bases, with 11 bases between them. The CDR3 spells CATSRDVGATQHF. DNA for the CDR3: TGTGCCACCAGCAGAGATGTTGGCGCGACCCAGCATTTT.

This clonotype was observed many times. The chain recombines TRBV7-9 with TRBJ2-1; D is unresolved. V lost 1 base, J lost 4 bases, and 11 bases lay in between. This CDR3 has 15 residues. Germline V gives CDR1 SEHNR, CDR2 FQNEAQ (reference sequence). As DNA, the CDR3 is TGTGCCAGCAGCTTAGTCGGTTTACGGTACAATGAGCAGTTCTTC. Translated, it gives CASSLVGLRYNEQFF. The full variable domain, its missing parts supplied by reference TRBV7-9 and TRBJ2-1, is DTGVSQNPRHKITKRGQNVTFRCDPISEHNRLYWYRQTLGQGPEFLTYFQNEAQLEKSRLLSDRFSAERPKGSFSTLEIQRTEQGDSAMYLCASSLVGLRYNEQFFGPGTRLTVL.

V and J are TRBV2 and TRBJ2-1; 10 bases match TRBD2. This CDR3 contains 15 residues. V dropped 8 bases and J dropped 4; count of bases not matched to a gene: 8. CDR1 and CDR2 (germline): SNHLY, FYNNEI. The CDR3 loop reads CASVSGRALYNEQFF. CDR3 sequence (DNA): TGTGCCAGCGTAAGCGGGAGGGCCCTATACAATGAGCAGTTCTTC.

This clonotype has a count of ten or more. The chain uses TRBV15 and TRBJ2-7; D remains ambiguous. Deletions cut 0 bases from V and 4 bases from J, with 13 bases between. The germline gives CDR1 LNHNV, CDR2 YYDKDF (reference sequence). CDR3 length: 15 amino acids. CDR3 in DNA: TGTGCCACCAGCAGAGATCTGCCCGGCTTATACGAGCAGTACTTC. It translates to CATSRDLPGLYEQYF.

This clonotype turned up a few times. This chain links TRBV5-5 with TRBJ1-2; D is ambiguous. V lost 4 bases and J 8 bases, leaving 18 bases between the germline ends. Germline CDR1 reads SGHKS; CDR2 reads YYEKEE (reference sequence). CDR3 length: 14 amino acids. For the CDR3, the DNA is TGTGCCAGCAGCCCACGGGCCGAAGGGTACGGCTACACCTTC. It yields the protein CASSPRAEGYGYTF. Complete variable domain (other parts from reference TRBV5-5 and TRBJ1-2): DAGVTQSPTHLIKTRGQQVTLRCSPISGHKSVSWYQQVLGQGPQFIFQYYEKEERGRGNFPDRFSARQFPNYSSELNVNALLLGDSALYLCASSPRAEGYGYTFGSGTRLTVV.

Ten or more counts support this clonotype. The chain joins TRBV6-5 to TRBJ2-7; tentative D call: TRBD2 (7 bases). The ends were cut back, 11 bases at V and 3 bases at J, with 17 bases in the middle. The CDR3 runs 13 residues. Looked up from germline, CDR1 is MNHEY and CDR2 is SVGAGI. CDR3 amino acids: CAGLEGGDYEQYF. DNA of the CDR3: TGTGCCGGCCTCGAGGGGGGGGACTACGAGCAGTACTTC.

A few counts support this clonotype. In DNA, the CDR3 is TGTGCCAGCAGTACCCGGACTATAGCGCCGATCCAACGTCTTTCCAATGAGCAGTTCTTC. It codes for CASSTRTIAPIQRLSNEQFF. The chain has TRBV28 and TRBJ2-1; a possible D gene is TRBD2 (6 bases). This CDR3 is built from 20 residues. Germline V CDR1 and CDR2: MDHEN, SYDVKM. V was pared by 5 bases and J by 6 bases, with 32 bases between.

This clonotype showed up many times. The CDR3 DNA sequence: TGTGCTAGTGGACCCGGGACAGGGTTTTTCACCGGGGAGCTGTTTTTT. Translation: CASGPGTGFFTGELFF. This sequence joins TRBV12-5 and TRBJ2-2, with 9 bases identical to TRBD1. CDR1 and CDR2 (germline): LGHNT, FRNRAP. This CDR3 spans 16 amino acids. The J segment lost 4 bases and the V segment lost 6 bases, leaving 9 bases of the junction unmatched.

The rearrangement joins TRBV20-1 to TRBJ2-1; TRBD2 aligns across 12 bases. Looked up from germline, CDR1 is DFQATT and CDR2 is SNEGSKA (reference sequence). The CDR3 runs 17 residues. The J segment lost 12 bases and the V segment lost 3 bases, leaving 18 bases of the junction unmatched. The CDR3 nucleotides are TGCAGTGCTAGCCCCCAGCTAGCGGGAGGGCCGGCCGTTGTGCAGTTCTTC. Translating gives CSASPQLAGGPAVVQFF.

Many counts were recorded for this clonotype. The genes are TRBV12-3 or TRBV12-4 and TRBJ2-7; weak D call: TRBD2 (5 bases). CDR3 size: 14 residues. V was shortened by 1 base and J by 2 bases, with 9 bases between the two germline ends. The CDR3 protein is CASSLVATTYEQYF. DNA of the CDR3: TGTGCCAGCAGTTTAGTAGCGACCACCTACGAGCAGTACTTC.

This clonotype has ten or more counts. The chain uses TRBV5-1 and TRBJ2-1; 11 bases map to TRBD2. This CDR3 contains 16 residues. The V and J ends lost 0 bases and 8 bases, in that order; junction bases with no gene match: 7. In germline, CDR1 is SGHRS, CDR2 YFSETQ. CDR3 coding DNA: TGCGCCAGCAGCTTGGCCGGTAGCGGGAGGGCCGATGAGCAGTTCTTC. Its protein is CASSLAGSGRADEQFF.

This clonotype occurred a few times. The rearrangement joins TRBV30 to TRBJ1-5, with D unclear. The CDR3 is made up of 12 amino acids. The V gene's germline CDR1 is GTSNPN and CDR2 SVGIG (reference sequence). Between the trimmed V and J ends, which lost 1 base and 3 bases, there was a span of 4 bases. The CDR3 bases are TGTGCCTGGAGTGCCACCAATCAGCCCCAGCATTTT. Its translation: CAWSATNQPQHF.

This rearrangement joins TRBV9 to TRBJ2-5; 13 bases match TRBD2. Germline assignment: CDR1 SGDLS and CDR2 YYNGEE. The CDR3 runs 20 residues. Losses at the gene ends were 0 bases for V and 3 bases for J; bases not matched to a gene: 14. CDR3 nucleotides: TGTGCCAGCAGCGTAGACCCCCAGGCACTAGCGGGAGGGCGAAAAGAGACCCAGTACTTC. This encodes CASSVDPQALAGGRKETQYF. The entire variable domain, with the rest obtained from reference TRBV9 and TRBJ2-5, is as follows: DSGVTQTPKHLITATGQRVTLRCSPRSGDLSVYWYQQSLDQGLQFLIQYYNGEERAKGNILERFSAQQFPDLHSELNLSSLELGDSALYFCASSVDPQALAGGRKETQYFGPGTRLLVL.

The V gene is TRBV5-1, the J gene TRBJ2-2; D is tentatively TRBD1 or TRBD2 (5 bases each). CDR1 and CDR2 from the germline V gene are SGHRS and YFSETQ. Trimming left V 5 bases short and J 4 bases short, with 15 bases between. CDR3 size: 15 residues. The DNA for the CDR3 is TGCGCCAGCAGGGGGACCGGGAACCCCACCGGGGAGCTGTTTTTT. This codes for CASRGTGNPTGELFF.

This clonotype was detected many times. The genes are TRBV5-1 and TRBJ2-7; D is undetermined. This CDR3 contains 14 residues. Trimming shortened V by 0 bases and J by 0 bases, and 7 bases separated the two germline ends. Germline V gene data show CDR1 as SGHRS and CDR2 as YFSETQ. The CDR3 DNA reads TGCGCCAGCAGCTTGGCAGGAGACTCCTACGAGCAGTACTTC. Its translation: CASSLAGDSYEQYF.

This clonotype was seen repeatedly, ten times or more. The chain employs TRBV5-5 and TRBJ2-5; D not resolved. There are 12 residues in the CDR3. Germline values: CDR1 SGHKS, CDR2 YYEKEE (reference sequence). V gave up 2 bases and J gave up 4 bases, with 6 bases separating them. CDR3 sequence: CASSLDGETQYF. CDR3 DNA: TGTGCCAGCAGCTTAGACGGAGAGACCCAGTACTTC.

Ten or more counts support this clonotype. This rearrangement joins TRBV6-2 or TRBV6-3 to TRBJ1-5; 8 bases align to TRBD1. V lost 3 bases and J lost 2; bases outside the gene matches: 6. Germline V gene sequence: CDR1 MNHEY, CDR2 SVGEGT. The length of the CDR3 is 16 residues. The CDR3: CASSYFGGQGNQPQHF. The CDR3 DNA follows: TGTGCCAGCAGTTATTTTGGGGGACAGGGCAATCAGCCCCAGCATTTT.

This chain uses TRBV7-2 with TRBJ2-1, with 15 bases aligning to TRBD2. The trim removed 2 bases at V and 9 bases at J, leaving 5 bases unmatched. Per germline, CDR1 SGHTA and CDR2 FQGNSA. CDR3 length: 16 amino acids. The CDR3 bases are TGTGCCAGCAGCTTAACTGGGACTAGCGGGAGGATTGAGCAGTTCTTC. It codes for CASSLTGTSGRIEQFF.

This clonotype was recorded a few times. The chain has TRBV2 and TRBJ2-3; 9 bases are a match to TRBD2. Per the germline V gene, CDR1 is SNHLY and CDR2 is FYNNEI. V dropped 8 bases and J dropped 2; count of bases not matched to a gene: 5. The CDR3 consists of 14 residues. The CDR3 loop is CASELAGYTDTQYF. For the CDR3, the DNA is TGTGCCAGCGAGCTAGCGGGGTACACAGATACGCAGTATTTT.

The sample holds many counts of this clonotype. The chain employs TRBV29-1 and TRBJ2-1; TRBD1 might be the D (5 bases). CDR1 is SQVTM and CDR2 is ANQGSEA in the germline V gene. The CDR3 is 13 residues long. Trimming left V 4 bases short and J 7 bases short, with 14 bases between. CDR3 DNA sequence: TGCAGCGTTGTGGGCCTAAAGGGGAATGAGCAGTTCTTC. It yields the protein CSVVGLKGNEQFF.